A single sample is the source of the 29 T cell receptor beta chains below, sequenced in a study of blood T cell repertoires in COVID-19. Sequenced by immunoSEQ multiplex PCR; TCRdb stores in-frame clones only, minus some. The sample lists about 130,000 clones, 70% to 90% seen once, with 10% in the top ten. The specimen was peripheral blood. These receptors came from a man aged 50-60 years with acute or convalescent COVID-19.

Turning to this clone: The sample contains more than one DNA sequence encoding this CDR3. This sequence joins TRBV5-1 and TRBJ1-5; D gene unclear. CDR3 length: 13 residues. Germline V gene data show CDR1 as SGHRS and CDR2 as YFSETQ. V was trimmed by 0 bases and J by 5 bases, leaving 6 bases between them. The CDR3 protein is CASSLVGDQPQHF. In DNA form, the CDR3 reads TGCGCCAGCAGCTTGGTTGGAGATCAGCCCCAGCATTTT.

The chain couples TRBV7-2 to TRBJ1-5, with 10 bases fitting TRBD1. The CDR3 length is 14 residues. Germline V gives CDR1 SGHTA, CDR2 FQGNSA. V was clipped by 5 bases and J by 7 bases; unmatched bases: 5. The CDR3 region is CASSPSGQGQPQHF. In DNA form, the CDR3 reads TGTGCCAGCAGCCCCTCGGGACAGGGGCAGCCCCAGCATTTT.

This chain uses TRBV3-1 (or the pseudogene TRBV3-2) with TRBJ1-3, with TRBD1 matching 9 bases. The germline gives CDR1 LGHDT, CDR2 YNNKEL (reference sequence). V shed 6 bases and J 9 bases; nucleotides not matched to a gene: 12. This CDR3 is built from 15 residues. The CDR3 nucleotides are TGTGCCAGCAGTCCGGGACAGGGCCAATATTCCACCATATATTTT. Its translation: CASSPGQGQYSTIYF.

The V gene is TRBV4-1, the J gene TRBJ2-7, with a possible D match to TRBD2 (5 bases). CDR1 is MGHRA, CDR2 YSYEKL, per germline. There are 13 residues in the CDR3. Trimming cost V 8 bases and J 3 bases, with 14 bases left between them. CDR3 sequence reads: CASARGQDYEQYF. The DNA for the CDR3 is TGCGCCAGCGCCCGAGGGCAGGACTACGAGCAGTACTTC.

This chain connects TRBV2 to TRBJ1-3; TRBD1 might be the D (5 bases). Trimming took off 8 bases at V and 4 bases at J, with 12 bases between the two ends. Germline loops: CDR1 SNHLY, CDR2 FYNNEI. The CDR3 is 13 amino acids. The CDR3 reads CASAGPAGNTIYF. The CDR3 DNA sequence: TGTGCCAGCGCAGGGCCGGCGGGAAACACCATATATTTT.

This rearrangement joins TRBV5-1 to TRBJ2-1, with a possible D match to TRBD1 (6 bases). This CDR3 is built from 15 residues. Trimming removed 5 bases from V and 0 bases from J, with 12 bases in between. Looked up from germline, CDR1 is SGHRS and CDR2 is YFSETQ. This chain's CDR3 is CASRLGGVSYNEQFF. The CDR3 DNA follows: TGCGCCAGCAGGTTAGGGGGTGTCTCCTACAATGAGCAGTTCTTC.

The V gene is TRBV14, the J gene TRBJ1-1; TRBD1 matches 8 bases. The CDR3 has 15 residues. Germline V gives CDR1 SGHDN, CDR2 FVKESK. The V gene end was trimmed by 4 bases and the J gene end by 1 base; junction bases not matched to a gene: 5. The CDR3 is CASSRQGARNTEAFF. CDR3 coding DNA: TGTGCCAGCAGCCGCCAGGGGGCAAGGAACACTGAAGCTTTCTTT. Using reference TRBV14 and TRBJ1-1 for the parts outside the CDR3, the full variable domain is EAGVTQFPSHSVIEKGQTVTLRCDPISGHDNLYWYRRVMGKEIKFLLHFVKESKQDESGMPNNRFLAERTGGTYSTLKVQPAELEDSGVYFCASSRQGARNTEAFFGQGTRLTVV.

The V call is TRBV27, the J call TRBJ1-6, with 9 bases matching TRBD1. The CDR3 totals 12 residues. Germline lookup yields CDR1 MNHEY and CDR2 SMNVEV (reference sequence). V lost 3 bases to trimming and J lost 14 bases; unmatched junction nucleotides: 2. CDR3 region: CASSLGQGTLHF. CDR3 nucleotide sequence: TGTGCCAGCAGTTTGGGACAGGGTACCCTCCACTTT.

This clone was counted a few times. The chain joins TRBV12-3 or TRBV12-4 to TRBJ1-5, with a tentative D call TRBD1 (6 bases). Trimming left V 4 bases short and J 4 bases short, with 8 bases between. This CDR3 spans 13 amino acids. The CDR3 nucleotides are TGTGCCAGCAGTTACGGACAGAATCAGCCCCAGCATTTT. Residues: CASSYGQNQPQHF.

The rearrangement links TRBV3-1 (or the pseudogene TRBV3-2) to TRBJ1-1; no reliable D call. The length of the CDR3 is 14 residues. Trimming took 2 bases from V and 3 from J, leaving 10 bases between them. CDR1 is LGHDT, CDR2 YNNKEL, per germline (reference sequence). The CDR3 is CASSQRETDTEAFF. The CDR3 DNA reads TGTGCCAGCAGCCAAAGGGAGACGGACACTGAAGCTTTCTTT.

The chain is built from TRBV19 and TRBJ1-5; TRBD1 is a possible D gene (5 bases). This CDR3 contains 14 residues. V lost 10 bases to trimming and J lost 9 bases, with 22 bases between them. Germline lookup yields CDR1 LNHDA and CDR2 SQIVND (reference sequence). The DNA for the CDR3 is TGTGCCACCGCTTGGGGCGGGGGATCCCGGCCCCAGCATTTT. Translating gives CATAWGGGSRPQHF.

V usage is TRBV7-2 and J usage is TRBJ1-5, with 10 bases that match TRBD1. Germline CDR1 reads SGHTA; CDR2 reads FQGNSA. The CDR3 is made up of 14 amino acids. J gave up 9 bases and V 5 bases, and 7 bases lay outside the gene matches. The CDR3 protein is CASSTGTGVRPQHF. The CDR3 nucleotides read TGTGCCAGCAGCACCGGGACAGGGGTTCGGCCCCAGCATTTT.

This clone was recorded only once. The chain is built from TRBV3-1 (or the pseudogene TRBV3-2) and TRBJ2-1, with D unresolved. This CDR3 is built from 14 residues. CDR1 LGHDT and CDR2 YNNKEL come from the germline V gene (reference sequence). Deletions cut 0 bases from V and 9 bases from J, with 12 bases between. The CDR3 protein is CASSQDVESFEQFF. CDR3 sequence (DNA): TGTGCCAGCAGCCAAGATGTGGAGAGTTTTGAGCAGTTCTTC.

The rearrangement uses TRBV4-2 and TRBJ1-2; the D is unclear. V was clipped by 1 base and J by 4 bases, with 4 bases between them. CDR3 size: 12 residues. Germline CDR1 and CDR2: LGHNA and YNFKEQ. CDR3 region: CASSQALYGYTF. CDR3 sequence (DNA): TGTGCCAGCAGCCAAGCTCTCTATGGCTACACCTTC.

This clone was seen just once. The chain is built from TRBV4-1 and TRBJ1-2; TRBD1 might be the D (5 bases). This CDR3 has 14 amino acids. Per germline, CDR1 MGHRA and CDR2 YSYEKL. Trimming took off 2 bases at V and 4 bases at J, with 11 bases between the two ends. The CDR3 here is CASSQQTEVYGYTF. The CDR3 bases are TGCGCCAGCAGCCAACAGACAGAGGTCTATGGCTACACCTTC.

V and J are TRBV6-5 and TRBJ2-7; 12 bases are a match to TRBD2. The length of the CDR3 is 15 residues. The trim removed 0 bases at V and 7 bases at J, leaving 4 bases unmatched. From germline, CDR1 is MNHEY and CDR2 SVGAGI. The CDR3 loop is CASSYSASGRAEQYF. In DNA form, the CDR3 reads TGTGCCAGCAGTTACTCGGCTAGCGGGAGGGCTGAGCAGTACTTC.

V usage is TRBV27 and J usage is TRBJ1-2; TRBD1 matches 8 bases. The junction had 15 bases not matched to a gene; V was cut back by 4 bases and J by 2 bases. The CDR3 runs 18 residues. CDR1 MNHEY and CDR2 SMNVEV come from the germline V gene (reference sequence). This CDR3 reads CASSSRPGQGNLNYGYTF. Here the CDR3 DNA reads TGTGCCAGCAGTTCCAGACCCGGACAGGGAAATTTAAACTATGGCTACACCTTC.

The chain is built from TRBV29-1 and TRBJ1-1, with a possible D match to TRBD1 (5 bases). CDR1 is SQVTM and CDR2 is ANQGSEA in the germline V gene. The CDR3 loop spans 12 amino acids. V shed 4 bases and J shed 4 bases, with 10 bases lying between them. This CDR3 reads CSVVIRATEAFF. CDR3 coding DNA: TGCAGCGTTGTAATCAGGGCCACTGAAGCTTTCTTT.

This clone was recorded only once. V and J are TRBV6-5 and TRBJ1-2; D call uncertain. CDR3 length: 14 residues. V was shortened by 2 bases and J by 7 bases, with 14 bases between the two germline ends. The V gene's germline CDR1 is MNHEY and CDR2 SVGAGI. CDR3 bases: TGTGCCAGCAGTTACGGCGAGGGCTGGGGTGGCTACACCTTC. Amino acids: CASSYGEGWGGYTF.

The V and J genes are TRBV3-1 (or the pseudogene TRBV3-2) and TRBJ1-1; the match to TRBD1 covers 7 bases. The CDR3 runs 13 residues. Trimming at V came to 4 bases and at J to 6 bases, leaving 5 bases not matched to a gene. CDR1 is LGHDT, CDR2 YNNKEL, per germline (reference sequence). The CDR3 protein is CASSLQGTAEAFF. CDR3 in DNA: TGTGCCAGCAGCCTACAGGGGACGGCTGAAGCTTTCTTT.

This chain uses TRBV6-5 with TRBJ2-4; D not resolved. Per germline, CDR1 MNHEY and CDR2 SVGAGI. Trimming cost V 7 bases and J 1 base, with 14 bases left between them. The CDR3 runs to 15 residues. The CDR3 reads CASTPGQVAKNIQYF. Here the CDR3 DNA reads TGTGCCAGCACCCCAGGTCAGGTTGCCAAAAACATTCAGTACTTC.

The V gene is TRBV9, the J gene TRBJ2-2; 7 nucleotides line up with TRBD1. The germline V gene has CDR1 SGDLS and CDR2 YYNGEE. The CDR3 consists of 13 residues. The V and J ends lost 1 base and 6 bases, in that order; junction bases with no gene match: 0. The CDR3 sequence: CASSVTGAGELFF. DNA of the CDR3: TGTGCCAGCAGCGTAACAGGGGCCGGGGAGCTGTTTTTT.

The chain carries TRBV19 and TRBJ2-3, with 10 bases fitting TRBD2. Germline loops: CDR1 LNHDA, CDR2 SQIVND (reference sequence). Trimming took 4 bases from V and 7 from J; bases not matched to a gene: 11. This CDR3 spans 16 amino acids. Written as DNA, the CDR3 is TGTGCCAGTAGTACCTCTAGCGGGGGCCTTGTCTATACGCAGTATTTT. It yields the protein CASSTSSGGLVYTQYF.

The chain couples TRBV5-4 to TRBJ1-6, with 7 bases matching TRBD1. This CDR3 is built from 20 residues. The V and J ends lost 5 bases and 0 bases, in that order; junction bases with no gene match: 17. Germline V lookup: CDR1 SGHNT, CDR2 YYREEE (reference sequence). The CDR3 DNA reads TGTGCCAGCAGGGGGGACGTTGACAGGGAAAGTAGCTCCTATAATTCACCCCTCCACTTT. Protein product: CASRGDVDRESSSYNSPLHF. The whole variable domain, remainder taken from reference TRBV5-4 and TRBJ1-6, is ETGVTQSPTHLIKTRGQQVTLRCSSQSGHNTVSWYQQALGQGPQFIFQYYREEENGRGNFPPRFSGLQFPNYSSELNVNALELDDSALYLCASRGDVDRESSSYNSPLHFGNGTRLTVT.

This clone has just one count. The identical CDR3 is also encoded by other nucleotide sequences in the sample. This rearrangement joins TRBV19 to TRBJ1-4; D unresolved. This CDR3 region has 14 residues. The germline V and J ends were trimmed by 3 bases and 2 bases, with 7 bases remaining between them. In germline, CDR1 is LNHDA, CDR2 SQIVND (reference sequence). The CDR3 is CASSIRGTNEKLFF. In DNA, the CDR3 is TGTGCCAGTAGTATCCGTGGCACTAATGAAAAACTGTTTTTT. Combining the CDR3 with reference TRBV19 and TRBJ1-4 gives the whole variable domain DGGITQSPKYLFRKEGQNVTLSCEQNLNHDAMYWYRQDPGQGLRLIYYSQIVNDFQKGDIAEGYSVSREKKESFPLTVTSAQKNPTAFYLCASSIRGTNEKLFFGSGTQLSVL.

The chain carries TRBV6-5 and TRBJ1-4, with TRBD1 identical over 8 bases. Looked up from germline, CDR1 is MNHEY and CDR2 is SVGAGI. After removal of 7 bases from V and 8 bases from J, the junction contained 6 bases not matched to a gene. CDR3 length: 13 residues. This CDR3 reads CASTRRTGEKLFF. CDR3 in DNA: TGTGCCAGCACCAGGAGGACAGGGGAAAAACTGTTTTTT.

The chain combines TRBV30 with TRBJ2-3; TRBD2 agrees at 10 bases. The CDR3 is made up of 15 amino acids. The germline V gene has CDR1 GTSNPN and CDR2 SVGIG (reference sequence). V trimming: 1 base; J trimming: 4 bases; junction bases outside the gene matches: 5. In nucleotides, the CDR3 is TGTGCCTGGAGTGCTAGCGGGAGATCGGCAGATACGCAGTATTTT. Translated: CAWSASGRSADTQYF.

The chain joins TRBV4-2 to TRBJ2-5; 9 bases fit TRBD1. This CDR3 spans 14 amino acids. V lost 2 bases, J lost 5 bases, and 3 bases stayed unmatched. Germline V gene lookup returns CDR1 LGHNA and CDR2 YNFKEQ. CDR3 sequence: CASSQNRGRETQYF. CDR3 in DNA: TGTGCCAGCAGCCAAAACAGGGGGCGGGAGACCCAGTACTTC.

V and J are TRBV3-1 (or the pseudogene TRBV3-2) and TRBJ1-1; D not certain. Germline-derived CDR1 and CDR2 are LGHDT and YNNKEL (reference sequence). This CDR3 region has 12 residues. The ends were cut back, 1 base at V and 7 bases at J, with 7 bases in the middle. In DNA form, the CDR3 reads TGTGCCAGCAGCCAAGGAACGGGTGAAGCTTTCTTT. The encoded protein is CASSQGTGEAFF.